What follows are 14 T cell receptor beta chains derived from one specimen sequenced in a study of cytomegalovirus exposure and HLA in healthy donors. Both 60 Vbeta primers and 13 Jbeta primers went into the PCR. TCRdb keeps only in-frame clones here, not all; method: immunoSEQ multiplex PCR. The sample lists about 300,000 clones, just over 85% occurring once. The source material was PBMCs. Source of these receptors: a man aged 35 to 55 in good health and CMV-seropositive.

Only one count was recorded for this clone. The chain's CDR3 is CASSPPGLAGLGEQYF. CDR3 DNA: TGTGCCAGCAGCCCCCCGGGACTAGCGGGGCTAGGCGAGCAGTACTTC. V is TRBV7-2 and J is TRBJ2-7, with 13 nucleotides matching TRBD2. Looked up from germline, CDR1 is SGHTA and CDR2 is FQGNSA. Trimming took 5 bases from V and 6 from J; bases not matched to a gene: 10. There are 16 residues in the CDR3.

The chain recombines TRBV6-6 with TRBJ2-7; D is uncertain. CDR1 and CDR2 from the germline V gene are MNHNY and SVGAGI (reference sequence). V was cut by 8 bases and J by 5 bases, with 16 bases left in between. This CDR3 region has 13 residues. The CDR3 here is CASWLSGFDEQYF. As DNA, the CDR3 is TGTGCCAGCTGGCTATCCGGGTTCGACGAGCAGTACTTC.

This clone was observed a single time. The V and J genes are TRBV29-1 and TRBJ1-2; 7 bases are shared with TRBD1. The CDR3 spans 12 residues. Germline-derived CDR1 and CDR2 are SQVTM and ANQGSEA. Trimming removed 3 bases from V and 4 bases from J; junction bases left unmatched: 2. The CDR3 is CSVETGTYGYTF. The CDR3 coding sequence is TGCAGCGTTGAGACAGGGACCTATGGCTACACCTTC.

This clone has a single count. The chain joins TRBV18 to TRBJ2-2; D perhaps matches TRBD1 (6 bases). CDR3 size: 17 residues. Trimming cost V 3 bases and J 0 bases, with 14 bases left between them. Germline-derived CDR1 and CDR2 are KGHSH and LQKENI. DNA for the CDR3: TGTGCCAGCTCACCCCAGGGGCACGTCGCGAACACCGGGGAGCTGTTTTTT. Amino acids: CASSPQGHVANTGELFF.

The CDR3 loop is CSARETDIQYF. The CDR3 region has the DNA TGCAGTGCTAGAGAGACTGACATTCAGTACTTC. The chain is built from TRBV20-1 and TRBJ2-4; no clear D gene. The CDR3 totals 11 residues. The V end lost 0 bases, the J end lost 8 bases, and 5 bases lay between the germline ends. Germline loops: CDR1 DFQATT, CDR2 SNEGSKA (reference sequence).

The chain is built from TRBV5-1 and TRBJ2-1; TRBD2 matches at 9 bases. The V gene end was trimmed by 4 bases and the J gene end by 3 bases; junction bases not matched to a gene: 5. The CDR3 is 15 amino acids. Germline V gene lookup returns CDR1 SGHRS and CDR2 YFSETQ. CDR3 DNA: TGCGCCAGCAGCCGAGGCGGGAGGGACTACAATGAGCAGTTCTTC. It specifies CASSRGGRDYNEQFF.

The chain is built from TRBV4-1 and TRBJ2-7; D gene ambiguous. Germline-derived CDR1 and CDR2 are MGHRA and YSYEKL. Trimming removed 0 bases from V and 4 bases from J, with 13 bases in between. CDR3 size: 15 residues. CDR3 sequence reads: CASSQDDYPSYEQYF. CDR3 in DNA: TGCGCCAGCAGCCAAGATGATTACCCTAGTTACGAGCAGTACTTC.

This clone was seen a handful of times. The chain carries TRBV28 and TRBJ2-3, with 7 bases that match TRBD2. V lost 8 bases, J lost 0 bases, and 5 bases stayed unmatched. There are 14 residues in the CDR3. Germline assignment: CDR1 MDHEN and CDR2 SYDVKM. CDR3 nucleotides: TGTGCCAGCGCTACTAGCGAGAGCACAGATACGCAGTATTTT. Translated, it gives CASATSESTDTQYF.

V is TRBV7-3 and J is TRBJ2-2, with D possibly matching TRBD2 (6 bases). Germline CDR1 is SGHTA and CDR2 is FQGTGA. This CDR3 has 12 amino acids. V gave up 8 bases and J gave up 3 bases, with 7 bases separating them. In DNA form, the CDR3 reads TGTGCCAGCTCGGGAGACACCGGGGAGCTGTTTTTT. This sequence encodes CASSGDTGELFF.

This chain links TRBV7-8 with TRBJ1-1; no definite D call. Germline CDR1 and CDR2: SGHVS and FQNEAQ. CDR3 size: 15 residues. The V end lost 5 bases, the J end lost 5 bases, and 18 bases lay between the germline ends. The CDR3 DNA reads as TGTGCCAGCAGCCGGACTGGACCACGATTTACTGAAGCTTTCTTT. Its protein product is CASSRTGPRFTEAFF.

This chain connects TRBV18 to TRBJ2-1; TRBD2 matches at 13 bases. The CDR3 contains 17 residues. The germline gives CDR1 KGHSH, CDR2 LQKENI. V lost 0 bases and J lost 7; bases outside the gene matches: 6. The CDR3 sequence is CASSPPPTSGRSNEQFF. CDR3 nucleotides: TGTGCCAGCTCACCACCACCGACTAGCGGGAGGTCGAATGAGCAGTTCTTC.

This rearrangement joins TRBV7-8 to TRBJ2-7; 8 bases line up with TRBD1. The CDR3 contains 14 residues. With V trimmed by 2 bases and J by 2 bases, 2 bases remained unmatched. Germline CDR1 is SGHVS and CDR2 is FQNEAQ. DNA for the CDR3: TGTGCCAGCAGCTTACGGGGACAGGCCTACGAGCAGTACTTC. Translation: CASSLRGQAYEQYF. Looking up the rest from reference TRBV7-8 and TRBJ2-7 gives the full variable domain: GAGVSQSPRYKVAKRGQDVALRCDPISGHVSLFWYQQALGQGPEFLTYFQNEAQLDKSGLPSDRFFAERPEGSVSTLKIQRTQQEDSAVYLCASSLRGQAYEQYFGPGTRLTVT.

V and J are TRBV2 and TRBJ1-1; D call uncertain. V lost 2 bases and J 8 bases, leaving 15 bases between the germline ends. In germline, CDR1 is SNHLY, CDR2 FYNNEI. CDR3 length: 14 amino acids. Written as DNA, the CDR3 is TGTGCCAGCAGTGAAACGATGGGCGACATAGAAGCTTTCTTT. It encodes CASSETMGDIEAFF.

This clone was picked up one time. The chain links TRBV28 to TRBJ2-7; possibly TRBD1 for D (5 bases). Germline V gene lookup returns CDR1 MDHEN and CDR2 SYDVKM. The length of the CDR3 is 15 residues. Between the trimmed V and J ends, which lost 5 bases and 3 bases, there was a span of 17 bases. The CDR3 DNA is TGTGCCAGCAGTGCAAGACAGCCCGTTAACTACGAGCAGTACTTC. Amino acid sequence: CASSARQPVNYEQYF.